A selection of T cell receptor beta chains follows, all from one sample in a study of CD8 T cells in Susac syndrome. TCRdb recomputed calls from the immunoSEQ multiplex PCR reads with MiXCR, one row per CDR3 protein. This table holds some 150,000 distinct CDR3 sequences, about 95% found once. Sequencing input: CD4+ T cells from PBMCs. These receptors originate from a human donor with Susac syndrome. The CDR3 runs from the conserved cysteine through the conserved F or W. A D gene is named only where the DNA matches it firmly. Clone size is given for some rows only: seen once, a few or many times, or a class if the clone is expanded.

J,D,size,length,V,CDR3,DNA
TRBJ1-2,-,-,15,TRBV4-1,CASSQERQDFYGYTF,TGCGCCAGCAGCCAAGAGAGGCAGGATTTCTATGGCTACACCTTC
TRBJ1-1,-,-,12,TRBV29-1,CSVGRQGFEAFF,TGCAGCGTTGGCCGTCAGGGTTTTGAAGCTTTCTTT
TRBJ2-7,-,-,13,TRBV9,CASSTHPSYEQYF,TGTGCCAGCAGCACCCACCCATCCTACGAGCAGTACTTC
TRBJ2-2,TRBD1,-,14,TRBV29-1,CSAGQDKNTGELFF,TGCAGCGCCGGACAGGACAAGAACACCGGGGAGCTGTTTTTT
TRBJ2-1,TRBD1,-,15,TRBV7-2,CATDLGTGAYNEQFF,TGTGCCACCGACCTGGGGACAGGGGCCTACAATGAGCAGTTCTTC
TRBJ2-2,-,-,14,TRBV12-3/TRBV12-4,CASSPLSLIGELFF,TGTGCCAGCAGCCCCCTAAGTCTCATCGGGGAGCTGTTTTTT
TRBJ2-3,TRBD2,once,14,TRBV7-6,CASSPSGGADTQYF,TGTGCCAGCAGCCCTAGCGGGGGAGCAGATACGCAGTATTTT
TRBJ2-3,TRBD1,once,16,TRBV29-1,CSVERDRGRETDTQYF,TGCAGCGTTGAAAGGGACAGGGGGCGAGAGACAGATACGCAGTATTTT
TRBJ2-2,TRBD2,-,14,TRBV9,CASSGTRGTGELFF,TGTGCCAGCAGCGGGACTAGAGGCACCGGGGAGCTGTTTTTT
TRBJ1-3,-,-,16,TRBV12-3/TRBV12-4,CASSPQISGLRNTIYF,TGTGCCAGCAGTCCTCAAATCTCCGGGTTGCGAAACACCATATATTTT
TRBJ2-2,TRBD2,-,17,TRBV9,CASSVDPDGGAAGELFF,TGTGCCAGCAGCGTAGACCCCGACGGGGGGGCCGCCGGGGAGCTGTTTTTT
TRBJ2-5,TRBD1,-,12,TRBV7-8,CASTGGQETQYF,TGTGCCAGTACAGGGGGACAAGAGACCCAGTACTTC
TRBJ2-1,-,-,12,TRBV20-1,CSASGGLNEQFF,TGCAGTGCTTCCGGGGGCCTCAATGAGCAGTTCTTC
TRBJ2-1,TRBD2,-,17,TRBV4-1,CASSQEGSGSSYNEQFF,TGCGCCAGCAGCCAAGAAGGCAGCGGGAGCTCCTACAATGAGCAGTTCTTC
TRBJ2-7,-,once,15,TRBV10-3,CAISEGPGHSYEQYF,TGTGCCATCAGTGAGGGACCGGGACACTCCTACGAGCAGTACTTC
TRBJ2-1,-,-,14,TRBV19,CASSLRTPGTEQFF,TGTGCCAGTAGTCTCCGGACTCCCGGGACTGAGCAGTTCTTC
TRBJ1-5,-,-,13,TRBV29-1,CSAQGGLNQPQHF,TGCAGCGCCCAGGGAGGTCTTAATCAGCCCCAGCATTTT
TRBJ2-5,TRBD2,-,14,TRBV4-1,CASSEREYQETQYF,TGCGCCAGCAGCGAGCGGGAGTACCAAGAGACCCAGTACTTC
TRBJ2-4,-,-,13,TRBV29-1,CSVAAEIKNIQYF,TGCAGCGTTGCTGCGGAGATCAAAAACATTCAGTACTTC
TRBJ2-1,TRBD2,-,18,TRBV9,CASSVGPPSGLTYNEQFF,TGTGCCAGCAGCGTTGGCCCACCTAGCGGGCTAACCTACAATGAGCAGTTCTTC
TRBJ2-1,TRBD2,-,16,TRBV5-4,CASPSTGRGGNNEQFF,TGTGCCAGCCCCTCCACGGGGCGGGGGGGCAACAATGAGCAGTTCTTC
TRBJ2-2,-,few,11,TRBV11-2,CASSRRGELFF,TGTGCCAGCAGCCGGCGAGGGGAGCTGTTTTTT
TRBJ2-5,-,once,14,TRBV10-3,CAISESSLQETQYF,TGTGCCATCAGTGAGAGCAGCCTCCAAGAGACCCAGTACTTC
TRBJ2-3,TRBD2,-,16,TRBV15,CATSSRLAGGRDTQYF,TGTGCCACCAGCAGTAGACTAGCGGGGGGTAGGGATACGCAGTATTTT